The present entry profiles one T cell receptor beta chain with its context. In the original workflow: The authors estimated nucleated cell counts from reference gene primer amplification. Clones were read by immunoSEQ multiplex PCR, and TCRdb kept only the in-frame ones, dropping some. The V and J calls and clone size are taken from that table; D and trimming were inferred from the DNA. This repertoire shows about 110,000 clones, about 88% found once; its top ten account for over 2%. This sample was taken from a study of blood T cell repertoires in COVID-19. Overall study context: Italy, Spain and the United States were the sources of the convalescent and acute COVID-19 samples. PBMCs, B-cell-depleted T cells, or T cells were the source of the cDNA or gDNA that made up the material.

The junction had 7 bases not matched to a gene; V was cut back by 1 base and J by 8 bases. Germline V gives CDR1 SEHNR, CDR2 FQNEAQ (reference sequence). The CDR3 spans 14 residues. This rearrangement joins TRBV7-9 to TRBJ1-2; TRBD1 aligns across 7 bases. This sequence originates from a human donor in a cohort sampled during active COVID-19. Sequenced: peripheral blood. The CDR3: CASSLGQGVFGYTF. Written as DNA, the CDR3 is TGTGCCAGCAGCTTAGGACAGGGAGTCTTCGGCTACACCTTC. The entire variable domain, with the rest obtained from reference TRBV7-9 and TRBJ1-2, is as follows: DTGVSQNPRHKITKRGQNVTFRCDPISEHNRLYWYRQTLGQGPEFLTYFQNEAQLEKSRLLSDRFSAERPKGSFSTLEIQRTEQGDSAMYLCASSLGQGVFGYTFGSGTRLTVV.